This paragraph covers one T cell receptor (beta chain) sequence. This sample stems from a study of blood T cell repertoires in COVID-19. TCRdb keeps only in-frame clones here, not all; method: immunoSEQ multiplex PCR. The repertoire holds about 130,000 clones, with about 86% as singletons. Germline CDR1 is MNHEY and CDR2 is SVGEGT. With V trimmed by 0 bases and J by 5 bases, 8 bases remained unmatched. The CDR3 loop spans 16 amino acids. The specimen was peripheral blood. This clonotype was sampled from a woman aged 45-60 years who had recovered from COVID-19. V gene TRBV6-2 or TRBV6-3 combines with J gene TRBJ2-3; 7 bases map to TRBD2. This chain's CDR3 is CASSYSPSGGLDTQYF. The CDR3 coding sequence is TGTGCCAGCAGTTACTCTCCTAGCGGAGGCCTAGATACGCAGTATTTT.